What follows is one T cell receptor (beta chain) and its context. Its specificity is not known. The sample belongs to a study of OX40 agonist ivuxolimab in advanced cancers. Turning to the study itself: Head and neck, renal cell, melanoma or hepatocellular carcinoma were the cancers that dose-escalation patients had.

The study's findings and limits: Normalized expansion of T-cell clones was also low for some nonresponders. What antigens the expanded peripheral T cells recognized was never established. Mean expanded clone counts were higher in CD8+ than CD4+ T cells.

This table comes from immunoSEQ multiplex PCR, and its TCRdb copy is limited to in-frame clones, with some not included. The data hold tens of thousands of clones, with less than 95% observed a single time. This receptor was taken from an adult with an advanced solid tumor such as melanoma, head and neck, liver or kidney cancer. The specimen comprised CD4+ or CD8+ T cells sorted from blood, sampled in a trial of the OX40 agonist ivuxolimab.

CDR3 sequence: CASMGQNYGYTF. CDR3 bases: TGTGCCAGCATGGGACAGAACTATGGCTACACCTTC. The chain links TRBV6-5 to TRBJ1-2; TRBD1 matches 7 bases. The germline gives CDR1 MNHEY, CDR2 SVGAGI. The trim removed 7 bases at V and 2 bases at J, leaving 1 base unmatched. The CDR3 is 12 amino acids.